A single sample is the source of the 6 T cell receptor beta chains below, sequenced in a study of human T cells and chemical hapten exposure. The time point is: patch test 1, 2 weeks after DPC sensitization. The treatment is: therapeutic diphenylcyclopropenone sensitization with weekly scalp DPC. TCRdb reanalysed the RACE reads using MiXCR and keeps one entry per CDR3 protein. Of 11,000 to 15,000 distinct CDR3 sequences listed, 16% are singletons. The sample was whole blood, taken in connection with sensitization to the hapten diphenylcyclopropenone (DPC). These receptors originate from a woman under 40 with alopecia areata. Some clones in this sample may be carry-over from other donors' samples.

This clonotype occurred once. This chain links TRBV12-3 or TRBV12-4 with TRBJ1-1, with TRBD1 matching over 8 bases. CDR3 length: 16 amino acids. Trimming took 5 bases from V and 5 from J; bases not matched to a gene: 13. CDR3 sequence: CASSPDRGRLGTEAFF. The CDR3, as DNA: TGTGCCAGCAGTCCTGACAGGGGCAGGTTAGGGACTGAAGCTTTCTTT.

This clonotype was seen many times. The chain has TRBV20-1 and TRBJ2-7; TRBD1 agrees at 11 bases. This CDR3 is 13 amino acids long. Germline lookup yields CDR1 DFQATT and CDR2 SNEGSKA (reference sequence). V was pared by 6 bases and J by 4 bases, with 5 bases of the junction left unmatched. Here the CDR3 DNA reads TGCAGTGCCCTCGGACAGGGGGCTTACGAGCAGTACTTC. This encodes CSALGQGAYEQYF.

This clonotype is medium-sized within its sample. V is TRBV2 and J is TRBJ1-3; D is ambiguous. This CDR3 spans 14 amino acids. Germline loops: CDR1 SNHLY, CDR2 FYNNEI. V was cut by 7 bases and J by 0 bases, with 10 bases left in between. The CDR3 sequence: CASTSQSSGNTIYF. The CDR3 DNA sequence: TGTGCCAGCACCTCGCAGAGCTCTGGAAACACCATATATTTT.

This clonotype was counted ten times or more. The genes are TRBV10-3 and TRBJ2-3, with TRBD1 matching 7 bases. The germline V gene encodes CDR1 ENHRY and CDR2 SYGVKD. The CDR3 totals 13 residues. Trimming removed 9 bases from V and 1 base from J; junction bases left unmatched: 4. CDR3 nucleotide sequence: TGTGCCATTAAAGGACAGGGCACAGATACGCAGTATTTT. It codes for CAIKGQGTDTQYF.

The V call is TRBV7-2, the J call TRBJ2-4; TRBD2 might be the D (6 bases). Germline V gene lookup returns CDR1 SGHTA and CDR2 FQGNSA. V was clipped by 5 bases and J by 0 bases, with 14 bases between them. This CDR3 spans 16 amino acids. CDR3 loop: CASSPPGTLAKNIQYF. The CDR3, as DNA: TGTGCCAGCAGCCCCCCCGGGACTTTAGCCAAAAACATTCAGTACTTC.

At least ten counts were recorded for this clonotype. The genes are TRBV12-3 or TRBV12-4 and TRBJ2-7; the match to TRBD2 covers 13 bases. The V gene end was trimmed by 5 bases and the J gene end by 2 bases; junction bases not matched to a gene: 3. The CDR3 is made up of 15 amino acids. CDR3 in DNA: TGTGCCAGCAGTGAACTAGCGGGAGGGCCCTACGAGCAGTACGTC. This gives the protein CASSELAGGPYEQYV.